This TCR beta chain is from a study of cytomegalovirus exposure and HLA in healthy donors. In the case of this clone: Its target is unknown.

Study conclusions and caveats: Investigators reported approximately 150 TCR beta chains as tied to cytomegalovirus. There were a few CMV-associated chains whose specificity for CMV antigens was confirmed in vitro.

Clones were read by immunoSEQ multiplex PCR, and TCRdb kept only the in-frame ones, dropping some. This sample has some 250,000 clones, with around 90% found just once. The donors formed part of the approximately 120-subject validation cohort, distinct from the approximately 670-subject first cohort. Trimming took 5 bases from V and 6 from J; bases not matched to a gene: 3. The germline CDR1 and CDR2 sequences are MNHEY and SMNVEV (reference sequence). The CDR3 is 13 amino acids. Sequences were obtained from PBMCs. The V call is TRBV27, the J call TRBJ2-4; 8 bases map to TRBD1. The TCR originated in a woman in her thirties in good health and CMV-seronegative. CDR3 nucleotides: TGTGCCAGCAGTCCCGGACAGGGAAACATTCAGTACTTC. This gives the protein CASSPGQGNIQYF.